A selection of T cell receptor beta chains follows, all from one sample in a study of blood T cell repertoires in COVID-19. Here immunoSEQ multiplex PCR was the method, and the copy in TCRdb shows in-frame clones only, minus some. The table includes roughly 250,000 clones, roughly 88% detected once. Sequencing was carried out using peripheral blood. These receptors originate from a middle-aged woman who had recovered from COVID-19. CDR3s include the opening cysteine and the closing phenylalanine or tryptophan. Each record gives: CDR3 protein, CDR3 DNA, V gene, clone size, D gene, J gene. A D gene is named only where the DNA matches it firmly. Expanded clones are given a class, and other clones once, few, many or no size at all.

CASSLRLAGRTDTQYF,TGTGCCAGCAGCTTGAGGCTAGCGGGGAGGACAGATACGCAGTATTTT,TRBV5-4,NA,TRBD2,TRBJ2-3
CASSLSGFNSPLHF,TGTGCCAGCAGCTTGTCAGGGTTTAATTCACCCCTCCACTTT,TRBV7-2,NA,NA,TRBJ1-6
CASSQGSGNEQFF,TGCGCCAGCAGCCAAGGGAGCGGCAATGAGCAGTTCTTC,TRBV4-3,NA,NA,TRBJ2-1
CASSSNSDFAASYEQYF,TGTGCCAGCAGCTCAAATTCCGATTTTGCGGCTAGCTACGAGCAGTACTTC,TRBV7-9,NA,NA,TRBJ2-7
CASSQEGRPGGTQYF,TGCGCCAGCAGCCAAGAGGGCAGGCCAGGGGGGACCCAGTACTTC,TRBV4-3,NA,TRBD1,TRBJ2-5
CASSQGYRASGYTF,TGCGCCAGCAGCCAAGGGTACAGGGCCAGCGGCTACACCTTC,TRBV4-3,NA,NA,TRBJ1-2
CASSVGETQYF,TGTGCCAGCAGCGTCGGGGAGACCCAGTACTTC,TRBV11-3,NA,NA,TRBJ2-5
CATQADRPPGEQYF,TGTGCCACCCAAGCGGACAGGCCTCCTGGCGAGCAGTACTTC,TRBV24-1,NA,TRBD1,TRBJ2-7
CAWSPGAPISPLHF,TGTGCCTGGAGCCCAGGGGCGCCGATTTCACCCCTCCACTTT,TRBV30,NA,NA,TRBJ1-6
CASSIEGHVSYNEQFF,TGTGCCAGTAGTATAGAAGGACACGTCTCCTACAATGAGCAGTTCTTC,TRBV19,NA,NA,TRBJ2-1
CASSQTFRGGTTYNSPLHF,TGCGCCAGCAGCCAAACCTTCCGGGGGGGAACGACCTATAATTCACCCCTCCACTTT,TRBV4-1,NA,NA,TRBJ1-6
CASSPKTERAAYEQYF,TGTGCCAGCTCACCGAAGACCGAGAGGGCGGCCTACGAGCAGTACTTC,TRBV18,NA,NA,TRBJ2-7
CASSPLDRGPPLHF,TGTGCCAGCTCACCTTTGGACAGGGGCCCCCCCCTCCACTTT,TRBV18,NA,TRBD1,TRBJ1-6
CASSLAWGTTYEQYF,TGCGCCAGCAGCTTGGCCTGGGGGACAACCTACGAGCAGTACTTC,TRBV5-1,NA,NA,TRBJ2-7
CASSVVTTTGTEAFF,TGTGCCAGCAGCGTAGTGACAACTACGGGGACTGAAGCTTTCTTT,TRBV9,NA,NA,TRBJ1-1
CASSLARRGFYGYTF,TGTGCCAGCAGCTTGGCCCGCAGGGGGTTCTATGGCTACACCTTC,TRBV5-8,NA,TRBD1,TRBJ1-2
CASSLVGIAGAPEAFF,TGTGCCAGCAGCTTAGTGGGGATTGCAGGGGCGCCTGAAGCTTTCTTT,TRBV11-2,NA,NA,TRBJ1-1
CASRTGQAYNEQFF,TGTGCCAGTAGGACCGGACAGGCGTACAATGAGCAGTTCTTC,TRBV19,NA,TRBD1,TRBJ2-1
CATSDDRGNIQYF,TGTGCCACCAGTGACGACAGGGGTAACATTCAGTACTTC,TRBV24-1,NA,TRBD1,TRBJ2-4
CASGLGQPGNTIYF,TGTGCTAGTGGTTTGGGGCAACCTGGAAACACCATATATTTT,TRBV12-5,NA,NA,TRBJ1-3
CASSYTVEQFF,TGTGCCAGCAGTTATACTGTTGAGCAGTTCTTC,TRBV6-6,NA,NA,TRBJ2-1
CASSFGGVETQYF,TGTGCCAGCAGCTTTGGGGGGGTAGAGACCCAGTACTTC,TRBV5-4,NA,TRBD2,TRBJ2-5
CASSFEPGANVLTF,TGTGCCAGCAGCTTTGAGCCCGGGGCCAACGTCCTGACTTTC,TRBV5-5,NA,NA,TRBJ2-6
CASSRRTGTAKNIQYF,TGTGCCAGCAGCCGTCGGACAGGGACGGCCAAAAACATTCAGTACTTC,TRBV7-2,NA,TRBD1,TRBJ2-4
CASSQGGNSYEQYF,TGTGCCAGCAGCCAAGGAGGGAACTCCTACGAGCAGTACTTC,TRBV4-2,once,NA,TRBJ2-7
CASSSGGAGNTIYF,TGCGCCAGCAGCTCCGGGGGGGCTGGAAACACCATATATTTT,TRBV5-1,NA,NA,TRBJ1-3
CASSIYNEQFF,TGTGCCAGTAGCATTTACAATGAGCAGTTCTTC,TRBV19,few,NA,TRBJ2-1
CAWSGGTGGSYEQYF,TGTGCCTGGAGTGGCGGGACAGGGGGGTCCTACGAGCAGTACTTC,TRBV30,NA,TRBD1,TRBJ2-7
CASSQDNRGSYNEQFF,TGCGCCAGCAGCCAAGATAACAGGGGATCCTACAATGAGCAGTTCTTC,TRBV4-3,NA,TRBD1,TRBJ2-1
CASSPEGKANTGELFF,TGTGCCAGCAGTCCGGAGGGGAAAGCGAACACCGGGGAGCTGTTTTTT,TRBV5-4,NA,NA,TRBJ2-2
CASSPGTTNEKLFF,TGTGCCAGCAGCCCCGGGACAACTAATGAAAAACTGTTTTTT,TRBV7-9,many,NA,TRBJ1-4
CASSDRTEQFF,TGTGCCAGTAGCGACAGGACAGAGCAGTTCTTC,TRBV19,NA,NA,TRBJ2-1
CASSLVGIYEQYF,TGTGCCAGCAGCTTAGTCGGGATCTACGAGCAGTACTTC,TRBV13,NA,NA,TRBJ2-7
CASADRDAYGYTF,TGTGCCAGCGCGGACAGGGACGCCTATGGCTACACCTTC,TRBV27,NA,TRBD1,TRBJ1-2
CASSARNSGPNTDTQYF,TGTGCCAGCAGCGCTCGAAATAGCGGGCCTAACACAGATACGCAGTATTTT,TRBV9,once,TRBD2,TRBJ2-3
CASSFQGGISYEQYF,TGTGCCAGCAGCTTTCAGGGCGGGATCTCCTACGAGCAGTACTTC,TRBV7-2,NA,NA,TRBJ2-7
CASSSHLSGPNTGELFF,TGTGCCAGCAGTTCTCATCTTAGTGGGCCGAACACCGGGGAGCTGTTTTTT,TRBV27,NA,NA,TRBJ2-2
CASSISYGTDYEQYF,TGTGCCAGTAGTATAAGTTACGGGACAGACTACGAGCAGTACTTC,TRBV19,NA,TRBD1,TRBJ2-7
CASSPPGTGNNEQFF,TGCGCCAGCAGCCCACCGGGGACAGGGAACAATGAGCAGTTCTTC,TRBV5-1,once,TRBD1,TRBJ2-1
CASSTTGGEGRQYF,TGTGCCAGTAGTACTACAGGGGGCGAAGGTCGCCAGTACTTC,TRBV19,once,TRBD1,TRBJ2-5
CASSKDDRGRHQPQHF,TGTGCCAGCAGCAAAGACGACAGGGGGCGCCATCAGCCCCAGCATTTT,TRBV21-1,once,NA,TRBJ1-5
CASRNGRGTSNYGYTF,TGTGCCAGCAGAAATGGACGGGGTACATCTAACTATGGCTACACCTTC,TRBV28,NA,NA,TRBJ1-2
CASSLRLGRGETQYF,TGTGCCAGCAGCCTTCGCCTCGGGAGGGGCGAGACCCAGTACTTC,TRBV14,NA,TRBD2,TRBJ2-5
CASSSPSQETQYF,TGTGCCAGCAGCTCCCCTTCCCAAGAGACCCAGTACTTC,TRBV7-9,NA,NA,TRBJ2-5
CASSLEDKRFNSPLHF,TGTGCCAGCAGCTTAGAGGACAAGAGATTTAATTCACCCCTCCACTTT,TRBV11-2,NA,NA,TRBJ1-6
CASSQDKYGAYEQYF,TGCGCCAGCAGCCAAGATAAATACGGGGCCTACGAGCAGTACTTC,TRBV4-3,NA,NA,TRBJ2-7
CASSHESGTGGIYEQYF,TGCGCCAGCAGCCACGAGTCGGGGACAGGGGGCATCTACGAGCAGTACTTC,TRBV4-3,NA,TRBD1,TRBJ2-7
CASSPQLGQGETQYF,TGTGCCAGCTCACCACAACTGGGACAGGGAGAGACCCAGTACTTC,TRBV18,NA,TRBD1,TRBJ2-5
CASQTSGGWSEQFF,TGTGCCAGCCAAACTAGCGGGGGGTGGAGTGAGCAGTTCTTC,TRBV27,NA,TRBD2,TRBJ2-1
CATLRDKFSYNEQFF,TGTGCCACCCTCCGGGACAAGTTCTCCTACAATGAGCAGTTCTTC,TRBV10-3,NA,NA,TRBJ2-1
CASPPPGQGYYEQYF,TGTGCCAGCCCCCCCCCGGGACAGGGGTACTACGAGCAGTACTTC,TRBV28,NA,TRBD1,TRBJ2-7
CASSLGQGSFNEKLFF,TGTGCCAGCAGCCTTGGACAGGGGAGTTTTAATGAAAAACTGTTTTTT,TRBV11-2,NA,TRBD1,TRBJ1-4
CASSQDRVNTEAFF,TGCGCCAGCAGCCAAGATCGGGTGAACACTGAAGCTTTCTTT,TRBV4-3,NA,NA,TRBJ1-1
CASSARGSGEETQYF,TGTGCCAGCAGCGCCCGAGGTAGCGGGGAAGAGACCCAGTACTTC,TRBV11-2,NA,TRBD2,TRBJ2-5
CASSQVTRGGQGNEQFF,TGTGCCAGCAGCCAAGTCACCCGGGGGGGCCAGGGCAATGAGCAGTTCTTC,TRBV3-1/TRBV3-2,NA,TRBD2,TRBJ2-1
CASSFTANYGYTF,TGTGCCAGCAGTTTTACAGCTAACTATGGCTACACCTTC,TRBV6-5,NA,NA,TRBJ1-2
CASSYSPAESYEQYF,TGTGCCAGCAGTTACTCACCAGCGGAGTCCTACGAGCAGTACTTC,TRBV6-2/TRBV6-3,NA,NA,TRBJ2-7